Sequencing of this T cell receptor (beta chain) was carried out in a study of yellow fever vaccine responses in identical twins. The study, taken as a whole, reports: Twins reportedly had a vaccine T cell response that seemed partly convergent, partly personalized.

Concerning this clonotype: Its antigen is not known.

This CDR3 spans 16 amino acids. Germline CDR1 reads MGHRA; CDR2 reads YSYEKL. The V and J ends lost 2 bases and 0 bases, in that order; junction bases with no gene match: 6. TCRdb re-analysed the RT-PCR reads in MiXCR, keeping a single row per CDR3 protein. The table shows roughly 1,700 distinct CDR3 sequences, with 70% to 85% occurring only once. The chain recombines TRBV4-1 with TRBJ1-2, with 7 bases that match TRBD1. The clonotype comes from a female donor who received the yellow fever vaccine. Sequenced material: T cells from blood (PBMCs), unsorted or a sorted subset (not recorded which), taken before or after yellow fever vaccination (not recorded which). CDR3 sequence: CASSQPGQAANYGYTF. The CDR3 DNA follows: TGCGCCAGCAGCCAACCCGGACAGGCTGCTAACTATGGCTACACCTTC.